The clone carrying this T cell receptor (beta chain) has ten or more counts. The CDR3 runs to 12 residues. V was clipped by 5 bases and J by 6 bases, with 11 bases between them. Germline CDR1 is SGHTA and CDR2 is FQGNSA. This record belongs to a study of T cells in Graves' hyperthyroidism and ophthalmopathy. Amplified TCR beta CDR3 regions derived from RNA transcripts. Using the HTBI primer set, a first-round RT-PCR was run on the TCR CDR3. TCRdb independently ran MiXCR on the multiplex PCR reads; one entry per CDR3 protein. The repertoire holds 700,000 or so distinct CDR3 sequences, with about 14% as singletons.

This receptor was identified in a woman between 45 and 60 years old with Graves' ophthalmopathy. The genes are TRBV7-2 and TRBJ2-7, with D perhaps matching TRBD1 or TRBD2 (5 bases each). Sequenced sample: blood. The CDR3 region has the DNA TGTGCCAGCAGCCTGTTGGGGGTCGAGCAGTACTTC. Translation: CASSLLGVEQYF.